A selection of T cell receptor beta chains follows, all from one sample in a study of T cells after yellow fever vaccination. TCRdb re-called the 5' RACE reads through MiXCR, storing one row per CDR3 protein. This sample has a few hundred thousand distinct CDR3 sequences, with around a tenth found just once. The sample here was PBMCs, taken on the day of the first yellow fever vaccination. The receptors derive from a man younger than 35 who received the YFV17D yellow fever vaccine. CDR3s include the opening cysteine and the closing phenylalanine or tryptophan. Each record gives: clone size, V gene, D gene, J gene, CDR3 DNA, CDR3 protein. A D gene is named only where the DNA matches it firmly. Expanded clones get a size class; other rows say once, few or many, or leave the size out.

clone_size: .
v_call: TRBV20-1
d_call: TRBD2
j_call: TRBJ2-5
cdr3_nt: TGCAGTGCTAGTCCCGCGGGGGGATGGGAGACCCAGTACTTC
cdr3_aa: CSASPAGGWETQYF

clone_size: few
v_call: TRBV27
d_call: TRBD1
j_call: TRBJ2-7
cdr3_nt: TGTGCCAGCAGTGTATCGACAGGGGGCGCCTACGAGCAGTACTTC
cdr3_aa: CASSVSTGGAYEQYF

clone_size: few
v_call: TRBV5-1
d_call: TRBD1
j_call: TRBJ2-1
cdr3_nt: TGCGCCAGCAGCTTGAGGGGGACAGGGGGCAAAACGCATGAGCAGTTCTTC
cdr3_aa: CASSLRGTGGKTHEQFF

clone_size: many
v_call: TRBV27
d_call: .
j_call: TRBJ1-2
cdr3_nt: TGTGCCAGCAGTTTAGGCATGGGCGACTATGGCTACACCTTC
cdr3_aa: CASSLGMGDYGYTF

clone_size: few
v_call: TRBV5-4
d_call: .
j_call: TRBJ2-3
cdr3_nt: TGTGCCAGCAGCTTGGCCGCTGGGGAGTACACAGATACGCAGTATTTT
cdr3_aa: CASSLAAGEYTDTQYF

clone_size: .
v_call: TRBV7-9
d_call: TRBD2
j_call: TRBJ2-3
cdr3_nt: TGTGCCAGCAGCCCGGGACTAAACACAGATACGCAGTATTTT
cdr3_aa: CASSPGLNTDTQYF

clone_size: .
v_call: TRBV20-1
d_call: .
j_call: TRBJ1-1
cdr3_nt: TGCAGTCGTCTGCGGGCCAGGAACACTGAAGCTTTCTTT
cdr3_aa: CSRLRARNTEAFF

clone_size: .
v_call: TRBV15
d_call: .
j_call: TRBJ1-6
cdr3_nt: TGTGCCACCAGCAGAGACGCGTCTATCGGGGAGGGAACTTCACCCCTCCACTTT
cdr3_aa: CATSRDASIGEGTSPLHF

clone_size: .
v_call: TRBV25-1
d_call: .
j_call: TRBJ1-1
cdr3_nt: TGTGCCAGCAGTGCCCCGGGAGCCGGTGAAGCTTTCTTT
cdr3_aa: CASSAPGAGEAFF

clone_size: many
v_call: TRBV5-1
d_call: .
j_call: TRBJ1-2
cdr3_nt: TGCGCCAGCAGCTTGTCCGGAGACTCAGGAGGAGCTAACTATGGCTACACCTTC
cdr3_aa: CASSLSGDSGGANYGYTF

clone_size: .
v_call: TRBV27
d_call: .
j_call: TRBJ1-5
cdr3_nt: TGTGCCAGCAGCCTCGGGACATACGGCAATCAGCCCCAGCATTTT
cdr3_aa: CASSLGTYGNQPQHF

clone_size: many
v_call: TRBV7-2
d_call: .
j_call: TRBJ2-3
cdr3_nt: TGTGCCAGCAGCCCCCGGACGGGTTTTCGCACAGATACGCAGTATTTT
cdr3_aa: CASSPRTGFRTDTQYF

clone_size: few
v_call: TRBV5-1
d_call: TRBD2
j_call: TRBJ2-1
cdr3_nt: TGCGCCAGCAGCTTGATCCCCGGAGGCGGGGGGGCCTACAATGAGCAGTTCTTC
cdr3_aa: CASSLIPGGGGAYNEQFF

clone_size: few
v_call: TRBV5-1
d_call: TRBD1
j_call: TRBJ2-5
cdr3_nt: TGCGCCAGCAGCTCCGGGACAGGGGGAGAGACCCAGTACTTC
cdr3_aa: CASSSGTGGETQYF

clone_size: once
v_call: TRBV7-9
d_call: TRBD1
j_call: TRBJ1-3
cdr3_nt: TGTGCCAGCAGCCCAAGCGGACAGGGAGCCGGAAACACCATATATTTT
cdr3_aa: CASSPSGQGAGNTIYF

clone_size: few
v_call: TRBV12-3/TRBV12-4
d_call: .
j_call: TRBJ1-2
cdr3_nt: TGTGCCAGCAGTTTAGAAGGGATCATCGGGGGCTACACCTTC
cdr3_aa: CASSLEGIIGGYTF

clone_size: .
v_call: TRBV6-5
d_call: .
j_call: TRBJ1-1
cdr3_nt: TGTGCCAGCAGTTACTCGGGGGGTGTTGAAGCTTTCTTT
cdr3_aa: CASSYSGGVEAFF

clone_size: .
v_call: TRBV27
d_call: .
j_call: TRBJ1-1
cdr3_nt: TGTGCCAGCGGACCTTTTGACAGGCTAAACACTGAAGCTTTCTTT
cdr3_aa: CASGPFDRLNTEAFF

clone_size: .
v_call: TRBV7-9
d_call: .
j_call: TRBJ2-3
cdr3_nt: TGTGCCAGCAGCTTAGGGCAGGGCCTCCGGTCAGATACGCAGTATTTT
cdr3_aa: CASSLGQGLRSDTQYF

clone_size: .
v_call: TRBV6-5
d_call: TRBD2
j_call: TRBJ2-3
cdr3_nt: TGTGCCAGCAGTTACTCCGGACCGGGACTAGGGCTTGGAGATACGCAGTATTTT
cdr3_aa: CASSYSGPGLGLGDTQYF

clone_size: .
v_call: TRBV6-5
d_call: TRBD1
j_call: TRBJ1-6
cdr3_nt: TGTGCCAGCAGTTACGGGGGGACAGAGACCATCTCACCCCTCCACTTT
cdr3_aa: CASSYGGTETISPLHF

clone_size: few
v_call: TRBV15
d_call: .
j_call: TRBJ2-3
cdr3_nt: TGTGCCACCAGCAGAGATCCAAGGGGTTGGACAGATACGCAGTATTTT
cdr3_aa: CATSRDPRGWTDTQYF

clone_size: few
v_call: TRBV5-1
d_call: .
j_call: TRBJ1-2
cdr3_nt: TGCGCCAGCAGCTTGGCAGGGGATAGGGATGGCTACACCTTC
cdr3_aa: CASSLAGDRDGYTF

clone_size: few
v_call: TRBV9
d_call: .
j_call: TRBJ2-1
cdr3_nt: TGTGCCAGCAGCTCGACAATCAATGAGCAGTTCTTC
cdr3_aa: CASSSTINEQFF

clone_size: .
v_call: TRBV6-1
d_call: .
j_call: TRBJ2-5
cdr3_nt: TGTGCCAGCAGTGAAGTCCAGGGGGGCCAAGAGACCCAGTACTTC
cdr3_aa: CASSEVQGGQETQYF

clone_size: few
v_call: TRBV11-2
d_call: .
j_call: TRBJ2-7
cdr3_nt: TGTGCCAGCAGCTCTCCATTGGCCTCTACTGCCTACGAGCAGTACTTC
cdr3_aa: CASSSPLASTAYEQYF

clone_size: few
v_call: TRBV4-1
d_call: TRBD1
j_call: TRBJ2-7
cdr3_nt: TGCGCCAGCAGCCAAGATCAGACAGGGGGCTTGGACGAGCAGTACTTC
cdr3_aa: CASSQDQTGGLDEQYF

clone_size: .
v_call: TRBV11-1
d_call: .
j_call: TRBJ2-5
cdr3_nt: TGTGCCAGCAGCTTATCTCCCCCCGAGTACCAAGAGACCCAGTACTTC
cdr3_aa: CASSLSPPEYQETQYF

clone_size: few
v_call: TRBV5-5
d_call: TRBD1
j_call: TRBJ1-5
cdr3_nt: TGTGCCAGCAGTGACAGGGGCAATCAGCCCCAGCATTTT
cdr3_aa: CASSDRGNQPQHF

clone_size: few
v_call: TRBV6-5
d_call: TRBD1
j_call: TRBJ1-2
cdr3_nt: TGTGCCAGCAGTTACTCCGGCTTGGGACAGGGGCGGATCTATGGCTACACCTTC
cdr3_aa: CASSYSGLGQGRIYGYTF

clone_size: few
v_call: TRBV2
d_call: TRBD2
j_call: TRBJ2-5
cdr3_nt: TGTGCCAGCAGTGCGGGGGCTAGCGGGGGGCAAGAGACCCAGTACTTC
cdr3_aa: CASSAGASGGQETQYF

clone_size: few
v_call: TRBV7-2
d_call: TRBD1
j_call: TRBJ2-3
cdr3_nt: TGTGCCAGCAGCTTAGGGGAACAGGGGACAGATACGCAGTATTTT
cdr3_aa: CASSLGEQGTDTQYF

clone_size: few
v_call: TRBV20-1
d_call: .
j_call: TRBJ1-1
cdr3_nt: TGCAGTGCTTGGATCTCTAACACTGAAGCTTTCTTT
cdr3_aa: CSAWISNTEAFF

clone_size: many
v_call: TRBV15
d_call: TRBD1
j_call: TRBJ1-6
cdr3_nt: TGTGCCACCAGCAGCGCGGGACAGGGTTATTCACCCCTCCACTTT
cdr3_aa: CATSSAGQGYSPLHF

clone_size: .
v_call: TRBV28
d_call: .
j_call: TRBJ2-5
cdr3_nt: TGTGCCAGCAGTTTAATCGGCCGGGACCAAGAGACCCAGTACTTC
cdr3_aa: CASSLIGRDQETQYF

clone_size: few
v_call: TRBV20-1
d_call: .
j_call: TRBJ2-2
cdr3_nt: TGCAGTGCTAGAGGGCTAGCCCCGGGACGGAACACCGGGGAGCTGTTTTTT
cdr3_aa: CSARGLAPGRNTGELFF

clone_size: few
v_call: TRBV30
d_call: .
j_call: TRBJ1-2
cdr3_nt: TGTGCCTGGAGTGTTGGGGGGATTAGTGGCTACACCTTC
cdr3_aa: CAWSVGGISGYTF

clone_size: many
v_call: TRBV6-2/TRBV6-3
d_call: .
j_call: TRBJ1-5
cdr3_nt: TGTGCCAGCAGTTTCCCCGGAAATCAGCCCCAGCATTTT
cdr3_aa: CASSFPGNQPQHF

clone_size: few
v_call: TRBV9
d_call: .
j_call: TRBJ2-3
cdr3_nt: TGTGCCAGCAGCGTCACGGGGGCCCGCACAGATACGCAGTATTTT
cdr3_aa: CASSVTGARTDTQYF

clone_size: many
v_call: TRBV18
d_call: .
j_call: TRBJ2-7
cdr3_nt: TGTGCCAGCTCACCGCCGGGACCTCCGGGCTACGAGCAGTACTTC
cdr3_aa: CASSPPGPPGYEQYF

clone_size: .
v_call: TRBV14
d_call: TRBD2
j_call: TRBJ2-6
cdr3_nt: TGTGCCAGCAGCCAACTAGCGGGGGCCGGCTCTGGGGCCAACGTCCTGACTTTC
cdr3_aa: CASSQLAGAGSGANVLTF

clone_size: few
v_call: TRBV10-3
d_call: .
j_call: TRBJ2-2
cdr3_nt: TGTGCCATCCCAGGGACGAACACCGGGGAGCTGTTTTTT
cdr3_aa: CAIPGTNTGELFF

clone_size: few
v_call: TRBV27
d_call: .
j_call: TRBJ1-1
cdr3_nt: TGTGCCAGCAGTTCCCCGGTAAGGAACACTGAAGCTTTCTTT
cdr3_aa: CASSSPVRNTEAFF

clone_size: few
v_call: TRBV15
d_call: .
j_call: TRBJ2-3
cdr3_nt: TGTGCCACCAGCAGAGCGGGGGCAGCGGTGGATACGCAGTATTTT
cdr3_aa: CATSRAGAAVDTQYF

clone_size: .
v_call: TRBV5-1
d_call: .
j_call: TRBJ1-6
cdr3_nt: TGCGCCAGCAGCTTGGTCGCCAGAAGAAAGGATTCACCCCTCCACTTT
cdr3_aa: CASSLVARRKDSPLHF

clone_size: .
v_call: TRBV12-3/TRBV12-4
d_call: TRBD1
j_call: TRBJ2-5
cdr3_nt: TGTGCCAGCAGTCCTTGGACAGGGGCCCAAGAGACCCAGTACTTC
cdr3_aa: CASSPWTGAQETQYF

clone_size: .
v_call: TRBV19
d_call: TRBD2
j_call: TRBJ2-7
cdr3_nt: TGTGCCAGTAGTACGGGGGGGCCTTACGAGCAGTACTTC
cdr3_aa: CASSTGGPYEQYF

clone_size: .
v_call: TRBV7-9
d_call: .
j_call: TRBJ2-5
cdr3_nt: TGTGCCAGCACCATAGGGGGGCAGGGAAAAGGAGAGACCCAGTACTTC
cdr3_aa: CASTIGGQGKGETQYF

clone_size: few
v_call: TRBV4-3
d_call: .
j_call: TRBJ1-2
cdr3_nt: TGCGCCAGCAGCGATAACACAGGCCTCTATGGCTACACCTTC
cdr3_aa: CASSDNTGLYGYTF

clone_size: .
v_call: TRBV25-1
d_call: TRBD1
j_call: TRBJ1-1
cdr3_nt: TGTGCCAGCAGTGGTGGGAGGGGACAGGGCGAATGGAACACTGAAGCTTTCTTT
cdr3_aa: CASSGGRGQGEWNTEAFF

clone_size: few
v_call: TRBV4-2
d_call: .
j_call: TRBJ1-5
cdr3_nt: TGTGCCAGCAGCCAAGAGGACGGCCCTCTAGTCTGGCCCCAGCATTTT
cdr3_aa: CASSQEDGPLVWPQHF